Each of the 7 T cell receptor beta chains below was sequenced from the same sample in a study of molecular identifiers for immune sequencing clone quantification. TCRdb analysed the PCR reads with MiXCR anew, one entry per CDR3 protein. This sample has a few hundred thousand distinct CDR3 sequences; under 30% occur once, and the top ten carry around 0.78%. The sample taken for sequencing was naive CD8+ T cells from blood, with Jurkat cell RNA spiked in. Subset meaning: FACS-sorted CD8+CD4-CCR7+CD45RA+ naive T cells. The origin of the receptors is a human donor in good health. Some libraries in this study had Jurkat cell RNA spiked in.

A remark on this clonotype: This may arise from a read error, as a much more abundant clone is one base away. In DNA form, the CDR3 reads TGTGCCAGCACGGACAGGGCCCCCGAAGAGCGGTACTTC. Translation gives CASTDRAPEERYF. The chain recombines TRBV28 with TRBJ2-7; 8 bases map to TRBD1. Germline-derived CDR1 and CDR2 are MDHEN and SYDVKM. This CDR3 has 13 amino acids.

The chain joins TRBV3-1 to TRBJ2-7; either TRBD1 or TRBD2 may fit D (6 bases each). V lost 0 bases and J 2 bases, leaving 14 bases between the germline ends. The CDR3 spans 16 residues. The V gene's germline CDR1 is LGHDT and CDR2 YNNKEL (reference sequence). The CDR3 bases are TGTGCCAGCAGCCAAGATATTAGGGGGGCCACCTACGAGCAGTACTTC. It translates to CASSQDIRGATYEQYF.

This clonotype was observed a handful of times. The chain carries TRBV28 and TRBJ2-7, with TRBD1 matching over 7 bases. V lost 5 bases to trimming and J lost 0 bases; unmatched junction nucleotides: 10. The CDR3 contains 16 residues. Germline V gene sequence: CDR1 MDHEN, CDR2 SYDVKM. CDR3 amino acids: CASSATSGTDSYEQYF. The CDR3 nucleotides read TGTGCCAGCAGTGCCACCTCCGGGACAGACTCCTACGAGCAGTACTTC. Full variable domain (outside the CDR3, taken from reference TRBV28 and TRBJ2-7): DVKVTQSSRYLVKRTGEKVFLECVQDMDHENMFWYRQDPGLGLRLIYFSYDVKMKEKGDIPEGYSVSREKKERFSLILESASTNQTSMYLCASSATSGTDSYEQYFGPGTRLTVT.

V is TRBV4-3 and J is TRBJ2-7, with TRBD1 identical over 8 bases. With 0 bases clipped from V and 3 bases from J, the junction kept 4 bases outside the gene matches. Germline V gives CDR1 LGHNA, CDR2 YSLEER. The CDR3 covers 15 residues. DNA for the CDR3: TGCGCCAGCAGCCAAGAACCGGGACAGGTCTACGAGCAGTACTTC. It is translated as CASSQEPGQVYEQYF.

This clonotype showed up many times. CDR3 DNA: TGCGCCAGCAGAGGTGACTACTCGGGGGACTACGAGCAGTACTTC. It is translated as CASRGDYSGDYEQYF. The chain combines TRBV5-1 with TRBJ2-7, with TRBD2 as a possible D gene (6 bases). CDR3 length: 15 residues. The germline V gene encodes CDR1 SGHRS and CDR2 YFSETQ. V was cut by 5 bases and J by 3 bases, with 18 bases left in between.

This clonotype appeared many times. The chain recombines TRBV10-3 with TRBJ2-5, with D perhaps matching TRBD2 (6 bases). Trimming removed 3 bases from V and 0 bases from J, with 8 bases in between. Germline CDR1 and CDR2: ENHRY and SYGVKD. The CDR3 contains 14 residues. The CDR3 spells CAISDRDYQETQYF. The CDR3 DNA follows: TGTGCCATCAGTGATAGGGACTACCAAGAGACCCAGTACTTC.

This clonotype was picked up many times. The chain uses TRBV4-3 and TRBJ2-7; TRBD1 or TRBD2 may be the D gene (5 bases each). Trimming removed 3 bases at V and 0 bases at J, with 15 bases between. There are 16 residues in the CDR3. The germline CDR1 and CDR2 sequences are LGHNA and YSLEER. The CDR3 here is CASSQARDASSYEQYF. The CDR3 coding sequence is TGCGCCAGCAGCCAGGCCCGGGACGCCAGCTCCTACGAGCAGTACTTC.